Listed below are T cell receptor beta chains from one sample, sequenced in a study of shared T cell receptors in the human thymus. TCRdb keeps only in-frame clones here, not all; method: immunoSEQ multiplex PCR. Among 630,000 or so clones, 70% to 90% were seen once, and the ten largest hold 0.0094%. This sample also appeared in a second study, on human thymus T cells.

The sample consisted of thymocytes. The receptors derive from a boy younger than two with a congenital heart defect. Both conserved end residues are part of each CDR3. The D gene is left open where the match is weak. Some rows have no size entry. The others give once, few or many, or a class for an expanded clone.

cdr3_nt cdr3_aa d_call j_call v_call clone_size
TGTGCCAGCAGAACTAGATTCGGGACAGGGGTATACGAGCAGTACTTC CASRTRFGTGVYEQYF TRBD1 TRBJ2-7 TRBV6-6 NA
TGTGCCAGTAGTATAACAGGCACCTACGAGCAGTACTTC CASSITGTYEQYF NA TRBJ2-7 TRBV19 NA
TGTGCCAGCAGCCAAGGGGGGACTAGCGGGCCAGATACGCAGTATTTT CASSQGGTSGPDTQYF TRBD2 TRBJ2-3 TRBV4-2 NA
TGTGCCAGCAGCGTAACAGGGAACCAAGAGACCCAGTACTTC CASSVTGNQETQYF NA TRBJ2-5 TRBV9 NA
TGTGCCTGGAGTGTAGAGGGTAGGAGCAATCAGCCCCAGCATTTT CAWSVEGRSNQPQHF NA TRBJ1-5 TRBV30 NA
TGTGCCAGCAGCTTAGTCGGGTTCTGGGACAGGGGATACTTATACACCTTC CASSLVGFWDRGYLYTF TRBD1 TRBJ1-2 TRBV7-2 NA
TGTGCCAGCAGTTACGAAGCGGGGGACGCTAACGAGCAGTACTTC CASSYEAGDANEQYF TRBD2 TRBJ2-7 TRBV6-5 NA
TGTGCCAGCAGCTCGGGACAGAACACTGAAGCTTTCTTT CASSSGQNTEAFF NA TRBJ1-1 TRBV11-3 NA
TGCGCCAGCAGCTTGGTCAGGGGACCTGGGGCCAACGTCCTGACTTTC CASSLVRGPGANVLTF NA TRBJ2-6 TRBV5-1 NA
TGCGCCAGCAGCCAGCAGGGACAGCCGCTGTCTACTAATGAAAAACTGTTTTTT CASSQQGQPLSTNEKLFF TRBD1 TRBJ1-4 TRBV4-1 NA
TGCGCCAGCAGCTTGGCCGAGACTAGCGGTCCAAGAGACACCGGGGAGCTGTTTTTT CASSLAETSGPRDTGELFF TRBD2 TRBJ2-2 TRBV5-1 once
TGTGCCAGCAGGAACAGGGGATCTGGCTACACCTTC CASRNRGSGYTF TRBD1 TRBJ1-2 TRBV27 NA
TGTGCCAGCAGCTTGGCCGGGTTTGAGACCCAGTACTTC CASSLAGFETQYF NA TRBJ2-5 TRBV5-4 NA
TGCGCCAGCAGCTTCCCGAATTCACCCCTCCACTTT CASSFPNSPLHF NA TRBJ1-6 TRBV5-1 NA
TGTGCCAGCAGCTTAGGAGGAACAGGAATCAATTCACCCCTCCACTTT CASSLGGTGINSPLHF NA TRBJ1-6 TRBV13 NA
TGTGCCAGCAGCTTAATTATCGGGGAGAAGTTCTTC CASSLIIGEKFF NA TRBJ2-1 TRBV7-2 NA
TGTGCCAGCAGCTTAGGCCAGGGCAACGACTATGGCTACACCTTC CASSLGQGNDYGYTF NA TRBJ1-2 TRBV11-2 NA
TGTGCCAGCAGTTACGGGACAGGGGGACCGGGCGAGCAGTACTTC CASSYGTGGPGEQYF TRBD1 TRBJ2-7 TRBV6-5 NA
TGTGCCATCGGGGGACAGGCCGGGACTAGCGGGGCTGGGGCCAACGTCCTGACTTTC CAIGGQAGTSGAGANVLTF TRBD2 TRBJ2-6 TRBV10-3 NA
TGTGCCAGCAGCCCCTCAGGGACTAGCTCCAAAAACATTCAGTACTTC CASSPSGTSSKNIQYF TRBD2 TRBJ2-4 TRBV9 NA